This TCR beta chain was captured in a study of beta chain features in type 1 diabetes. Overall study: Researchers looked at fewer than 110 million sorted cells across all samples.

Trimming removed 8 bases from V and 3 bases from J; junction bases left unmatched: 7. Germline V CDR1 and CDR2: LNHDA, SQIVND (reference sequence). CDR3 size: 14 residues. Study outcomes and limitations: Unsettled here was the matter of whether HLA type influences TCRB rearrangement.

Isolated RNA was reverse transcribed in full, so expressed TCRB transcripts were sequenced. Here immunoSEQ multiplex PCR was the method, and the copy in TCRdb shows in-frame clones only, minus some. The sample includes a few hundred thousand clones, around 10% of them seen just once. Turning to this clone: Antigen: not known.

The sequenced sample consisted of naive CD4+ T cells from blood. The chain is built from TRBV19 and TRBJ2-1; 7 bases map to TRBD1. The clonotype originates from a woman in her twenties or thirties in good health. For the CDR3, the DNA is TGTGCCAGTCACGCGTCAGGGGGCTACAATGAGCAGTTCTTC. As protein: CASHASGGYNEQFF.